The rows below give T cell receptor beta chains drawn from one sample of a study of identifying expanded T cells in peripheral blood. Some clones are missing from TCRdb's copy, which holds only in-frame ones; the method was immunoSEQ multiplex PCR. The table records some 97,000 clones, 88% of them present only once. The sequenced sample consisted of blood. Receptors originate from a person aged 18 to 69 in good health. Each CDR3 is given with its conserved first and last residue. The order of the fields is J gene, V gene, D gene, CDR3 protein, CDR3 DNA. A D gene is named only where the DNA matches it firmly.

>TRBJ1-1|TRBV2|-
CASSGGQNTEAFF
TGTGCCAGCAGTGGGGGACAGAACACTGAAGCTTTCTTT
>TRBJ1-2|TRBV13|-
CASSLEDSRGYTF
TGTGCCAGCAGCTTGGAGGACAGCCGGGGCTACACCTTC
>TRBJ1-1|TRBV19|-
CASSLKGYTEAFF
TGTGCCAGTAGTTTGAAGGGGTACACTGAAGCTTTCTTT
>TRBJ2-5|TRBV6-5|-
CASSYSWDLETQYF
TGTGCCAGCAGTTACTCATGGGATCTCGAGACCCAGTACTTC
>TRBJ1-1|TRBV19|TRBD1
CASSITVGAGGRDTEAFF
TGTGCCAGTAGTATCACGGTGGGGGCAGGGGGCAGGGACACTGAAGCTTTCTTT
>TRBJ2-2|TRBV27|-
CASSFQGNTGELFF
TGTGCCAGCAGTTTTCAGGGTAACACCGGGGAGCTGTTTTTT
>TRBJ2-7|TRBV4-1|TRBD1
CASSPGQTTPSYEQYF
TGCGCCAGCAGCCCGGGACAGACAACTCCTTCCTACGAGCAGTACTTC
>TRBJ1-1|TRBV4-1|TRBD1
CASSQGIGQGDANTEAFF
TGCGCCAGCAGCCAAGGTATTGGACAGGGGGACGCGAACACTGAAGCTTTCTTT
>TRBJ1-1|TRBV6-5|-
CASSYGIGGVNTEAFF
TGTGCCAGCAGTTACGGGATCGGGGGGGTGAACACTGAAGCTTTCTTT
>TRBJ2-3|TRBV5-1|TRBD1
CASSLGQGADTQYF
TGCGCCAGCAGCCTGGGACAGGGGGCAGATACGCAGTATTTT
>TRBJ1-1|TRBV4-1|-
CASSQDQGTGSEKAFF
TGCGCCAGCAGCCAAGACCAGGGGACGGGGTCAGAGAAAGCTTTCTTT
>TRBJ1-6|TRBV10-2|-
CASSEVGGENSPLHF
TGCGCCAGCAGTGAGGTGGGGGGGGAGAATTCACCCCTCCACTTT
>TRBJ2-1|TRBV4-1|TRBD2
CASSQEYRLAGENEQFF
TGCGCCAGCAGCCAAGAGTACCGACTAGCGGGGGAGAATGAGCAGTTCTTC
>TRBJ1-2|TRBV2|-
CASSEGHGYTF
TGTGCCAGCAGTGAGGGCCATGGCTACACCTTC
>TRBJ1-3|TRBV5-4|-
CASSLQGITGNTIYF
TGTGCCAGCAGCTTGCAGGGGATCACTGGAAACACCATATATTTT
>TRBJ1-2|TRBV28|-
CASSFEGIRSNYGYTF
TGTGCCAGCAGTTTTGAGGGGATTAGGAGTAACTATGGCTACACCTTC
>TRBJ2-3|TRBV9|-
CASSPRQKRTNTDTQYF
TGTGCCAGCAGTCCCCGACAAAAGCGGACTAACACAGATACGCAGTATTTT